Below, 22 T cell receptor beta chains from the same sample are listed, as sequenced in a study of T cell clonotyping in hematopoietic cell transplantation. Repertoires were generated with immunoSEQ multiplex PCR, while TCRdb's copy carries only in-frame clones and drops some. The sample shows about 29,000 clones, more than 85% of them seen only once. The starting material was PBMCs, obtained 100 days after allogeneic stem cell transplant. The receptor set was obtained from a female patient in her fifties or sixties who had an allogeneic stem cell transplant from a related donor, so the T cells may come from the graft donor. Some clones in this sample may be carry-over from other donors' samples.

This chain joins TRBV5-8 and TRBJ1-5; TRBD1 is a possible D gene (6 bases). This CDR3 has 17 amino acids. V was shortened by 0 bases and J by 2 bases, with 15 bases between the two germline ends. Germline V gives CDR1 SGHTS, CDR2 YDEGEE. The CDR3 sequence is CASSLALQGWGNQPQHF. The CDR3 DNA reads as TGTGCCAGCAGCTTGGCGCTACAGGGTTGGGGCAATCAGCCCCAGCATTTT.

The CDR3 DNA reads TGCAGCGTAGGCACCACAGGTGAAGCTTTCTTT. Its translation: CSVGTTGEAFF. V gene TRBV29-1 combines with J gene TRBJ1-1; D possibly corresponds to TRBD1 (5 bases). V was pared by 6 bases and J by 7 bases, with 12 bases between. Per the germline V gene, CDR1 is SQVTM and CDR2 is ANQGSEA. This CDR3 has 11 residues.

V and J are TRBV7-8 and TRBJ1-1; no firm D call. This CDR3 contains 12 residues. Germline assignment: CDR1 SGHVS and CDR2 FQNEAQ. V was pared by 1 base and J by 7 bases, with 7 bases between. Written as DNA, the CDR3 is TGTGCCAGCAGCTTAGGCAGCTATGAAGCTTTCTTT. Translated: CASSLGSYEAFF.

This rearrangement joins TRBV9 to TRBJ1-6; TRBD1 aligns across 7 bases. The V gene end was trimmed by 4 bases and the J gene end by 8 bases; junction bases not matched to a gene: 6. The CDR3 extends over 14 amino acids. The germline CDR1 and CDR2 sequences are SGDLS and YYNGEE. The CDR3 DNA reads TGTGCCAGCAGCCGACAGGGTAGGGATTCACCCCTCCACTTT. This encodes CASSRQGRDSPLHF.

The chain has TRBV7-8 and TRBJ1-6; 8 bases match TRBD1. CDR3 size: 16 residues. The germline gives CDR1 SGHVS, CDR2 FQNEAQ. Trimming took 5 bases from V and 10 from J; bases not matched to a gene: 13. The CDR3 coding sequence is TGTGCCAGCAGCCCTCAGGACCCAGGGGGCTGGTCACCCCTCCACTTT. Translating it yields CASSPQDPGGWSPLHF.

The V call is TRBV19, the J call TRBJ1-1; D is unresolved. V was pared by 3 bases and J by 6 bases, with 8 bases between. The CDR3 is made up of 12 amino acids. Germline loops: CDR1 LNHDA, CDR2 SQIVND (reference sequence). Written as DNA, the CDR3 is TGTGCCAGTAGTATGGGGTACGCTGAAGCTTTCTTT. Its translation is CASSMGYAEAFF.

This clone was seen a single time. The genes are TRBV6-4 and TRBJ2-5; a possible D gene is TRBD2 (6 bases). V was trimmed by 3 bases and J by 4 bases, leaving 9 bases between them. The germline V gene encodes CDR1 MRHNA and CDR2 SNTAGT. The CDR3 runs 13 residues. As DNA, the CDR3 is TGTGCCAGCAGTGAGGTGGAGGGAGAGACCCAGTACTTC. This translates into CASSEVEGETQYF.

V usage is TRBV4-3 and J usage is TRBJ1-6, with no clear D. There are 15 residues in the CDR3. V shed 0 bases and J shed 13 bases, with 16 bases lying between them. The germline gives CDR1 LGHNA, CDR2 YSLEER. The CDR3 protein is CASSQEIGSSTPLHF. The DNA for the CDR3 is TGCGCCAGCAGCCAAGAGATCGGGAGTTCAACGCCCCTCCACTTT.

The gene calls are TRBV27 and TRBJ2-4, with a tentative D call TRBD1 (5 bases). Per the germline V gene, CDR1 is MNHEY and CDR2 is SMNVEV (reference sequence). The CDR3 is 12 residues long. Trimming removed 6 bases from V and 8 bases from J, with 11 bases in between. The CDR3 here is CASRTGSDIQYF. The CDR3 bases are TGTGCCAGCAGAACAGGTTCGGACATTCAGTACTTC.

CDR3 region: CASSVHPGYGYTF. In DNA form, the CDR3 reads TGTGCCAGCTCCGTTCATCCGGGGTATGGCTACACCTTC. The J gene is TRBJ1-2, the V gene TRBV6-5; unclear D gene. The germline gives CDR1 MNHEY, CDR2 SVGAGI. The CDR3 has 13 amino acids. The germline V and J ends were trimmed by 8 bases and 5 bases, with 15 bases remaining between them.

The rearrangement uses TRBV6-6 and TRBJ2-4; D is unclear. In germline, CDR1 is MNHNY, CDR2 SVGAGI (reference sequence). Deletions cut 2 bases from V and 5 bases from J, with 4 bases between. The CDR3 covers 12 residues. CDR3 protein: CASSYLENIQYF. Written as DNA, the CDR3 is TGTGCCAGCAGTTACCTCGAAAACATTCAGTACTTC.

This chain uses TRBV7-9 with TRBJ1-5; D gene uncertain. V was clipped by 6 bases and J by 2 bases, with 17 bases between them. Germline CDR1 and CDR2: SEHNR and FQNEAQ (reference sequence). The CDR3 is made up of 16 amino acids. CDR3 DNA: TGTGCCAGCAGTCCCTGGACGGCGAGGGGCAATCAGCCCCAGCATTTT. Protein product: CASSPWTARGNQPQHF.

This chain uses TRBV7-2 with TRBJ2-3; TRBD2 agrees at 7 bases. The CDR3 sequence is 16 residues long. Germline V lookup: CDR1 SGHTA, CDR2 FQGNSA. V gave up 5 bases and J gave up 1 base; unmatched junction bases: 9. As DNA, the CDR3 is TGTGCCAGCAGCCAGCGGGGAGGGGCCCGCACAGATACGCAGTATTTT. It codes for CASSQRGGARTDTQYF.

The chain recombines TRBV7-3 with TRBJ1-5; D is ambiguous. CDR1 is SGHTA and CDR2 is FQGTGA in the germline V gene. The CDR3 runs 13 residues. V was clipped by 4 bases and J by 7 bases, with 11 bases between them. The CDR3 sequence is CASSSQAGQPQHF. The DNA of the CDR3 is TGTGCCAGCAGCTCTCAGGCGGGACAGCCCCAGCATTTT.

V is TRBV6-5 and J is TRBJ2-7, with TRBD1 as a possible D gene (6 bases). This CDR3 spans 12 amino acids. Germline assignment: CDR1 MNHEY and CDR2 SVGAGI. The germline V and J ends were trimmed by 8 bases and 6 bases, with 14 bases remaining between them. CDR3 protein: CASQKQGTEQYF. For the CDR3, the DNA is TGTGCCAGCCAAAAACAGGGAACCGAGCAGTACTTC.

The chain uses TRBV14 and TRBJ1-1; 10 bases agree with TRBD1. V gave up 0 bases and J gave up 1 base; unmatched junction bases: 8. The CDR3 sequence is 18 residues long. Germline CDR1 reads SGHDN; CDR2 reads FVKESK. The CDR3 loop reads CASSQEWWGQGKNTEAFF. CDR3 DNA: TGTGCCAGCAGCCAAGAGTGGTGGGGACAGGGGAAGAACACTGAAGCTTTCTTT. Filled out from reference TRBV14 and TRBJ1-1, the complete variable domain reads EAGVTQFPSHSVIEKGQTVTLRCDPISGHDNLYWYRRVMGKEIKFLLHFVKESKQDESGMPNNRFLAERTGGTYSTLKVQPAELEDSGVYFCASSQEWWGQGKNTEAFFGQGTRLTVV.

V usage is TRBV2 and J usage is TRBJ2-2; TRBD1 is a possible D gene (5 bases). Trimming stripped 6 bases from V and 5 bases from J, with 7 bases between. Germline V gene sequence: CDR1 SNHLY, CDR2 FYNNEI. The CDR3 covers 12 residues. In nucleotides, the CDR3 is TGTGCCAGCAGGGGGCGGACCGGGGAGCTGTTTTTT. Amino acid sequence: CASRGRTGELFF. Together with reference TRBV2 and TRBJ2-2, the CDR3 gives the full variable domain: EPEVTQTPSHQVTQMGQEVILRCVPISNHLYFYWYRQILGQKVEFLVSFYNNEISEKSEIFDDQFSVERPDGSNFTLKIRSTKLEDSAMYFCASRGRTGELFFGEGSRLTVL.

CDR3 protein: CASMRSTEAFF. Written as DNA, the CDR3 is TGTGCCAGCATGAGGAGCACTGAAGCTTTCTTT. The chain is built from TRBV27 and TRBJ1-1; unclear D gene. V was clipped by 7 bases and J by 4 bases, with 7 bases between them. CDR1 is MNHEY and CDR2 is SMNVEV in the germline V gene (reference sequence). The CDR3 covers 11 residues.

The J gene is TRBJ1-6, the V gene TRBV4-3; D not resolved. The CDR3 has 12 amino acids. Trimming stripped 5 bases from V and 9 bases from J, with 8 bases between. CDR1 is LGHNA, CDR2 YSLEER, per germline. CDR3: CASSSLLSPLHF. Here the CDR3 DNA reads TGCGCCAGCAGCAGCCTACTTTCACCCCTCCACTTT.

In its sample, this clone was seen once. The V gene is TRBV19, the J gene TRBJ1-6; D gene unclear. Germline CDR1 is LNHDA and CDR2 is SQIVND (reference sequence). The CDR3 runs 15 residues. V lost 5 bases and J 0 bases, leaving 8 bases between the germline ends. CDR3 loop: CASSAKGSYNSPLHF. The CDR3 DNA sequence: TGTGCCAGTAGTGCCAAGGGCTCCTATAATTCACCCCTCCACTTT.

The chain has TRBV25-1 and TRBJ1-1, with D unresolved. Germline V gene sequence: CDR1 MGHDK, CDR2 SYGVNS. V gave up 7 bases and J gave up 5 bases, with 20 bases separating them. CDR3 length: 15 amino acids. The CDR3 DNA is TGTGCCAGCACCTCCGAGTGGGGAGTTGGTACTGAAGCTTTCTTT. This gives the protein CASTSEWGVGTEAFF.

The chain recombines TRBV10-3 with TRBJ1-2, with TRBD1 matching over 12 bases. This CDR3 has 16 amino acids. The V gene's germline CDR1 is ENHRY and CDR2 SYGVKD. Trimming removed 10 bases from V and 2 bases from J; junction bases left unmatched: 11. The CDR3, as DNA: TGTGCCACAATAACTACCGGGACAGGGGGCAACTATGGCTACACCTTC. Translation gives CATITTGTGGNYGYTF.